Below, 32 T cell receptor beta chains from the same sample are listed, as sequenced in a study of identical twins. TCRdb independently ran MiXCR on the 5' RACE reads; one entry per CDR3 protein. This table has under 350,000 distinct CDR3 sequences, roughly 10% appearing once. These data were also reused for a study on yellow fever vaccine responses in identical twins.

The sample taken for sequencing was CD8+ T cells sorted from blood. The receptors here all came from a woman between 18 and 29 years old in good health.

This clonotype was counted many times. V gene TRBV2 combines with J gene TRBJ2-5; 8 bases align to TRBD1. The CDR3 loop spans 14 amino acids. Looked up from germline, CDR1 is SNHLY and CDR2 is FYNNEI. The ends lost 8 bases at V and 2 bases at J; junction bases unmatched: 7. The CDR3 region is CASPNDRGQETQYF. The CDR3 DNA sequence: TGTGCCAGCCCTAATGACAGGGGTCAAGAGACCCAGTACTTC.

This clonotype was detected a few times. The chain has TRBV20-1 and TRBJ2-3; 12 bases agree with TRBD2. CDR1 DFQATT and CDR2 SNEGSKA come from the germline V gene (reference sequence). With 4 bases clipped from V and 6 bases from J, the junction kept 5 bases outside the gene matches. The length of the CDR3 is 14 residues. CDR3 sequence reads: CSATRLAGEDTQYF. CDR3 sequence (DNA): TGCAGTGCTACCCGACTAGCGGGAGAGGATACGCAGTATTTT.

This clonotype appeared many times. This chain links TRBV12-3 or TRBV12-4 with TRBJ2-3; D not certain. The CDR3 runs to 15 residues. V dropped 2 bases and J dropped 1 base, with 10 bases sitting between them. This CDR3 reads CASSLRPNRTDTQYF. The CDR3 coding sequence is TGTGCCAGCAGTTTAAGGCCAAACCGCACAGATACGCAGTATTTT.

A few counts support this clonotype. V gene TRBV4-3 combines with J gene TRBJ2-1; TRBD2 might be the D (5 bases). Trimming pared 0 bases from V and 0 bases from J, leaving 9 bases between. Looked up from germline, CDR1 is LGHNA and CDR2 is YSLEER. CDR3 size: 16 residues. This CDR3 reads CASSQERLPSYNEQFF. In DNA form, the CDR3 reads TGCGCCAGCAGCCAAGAAAGACTACCCTCCTACAATGAGCAGTTCTTC.

This clonotype was observed a few times. The V and J genes are TRBV6-5 and TRBJ2-2; 10 nucleotides line up with TRBD2. In germline, CDR1 is MNHEY, CDR2 SVGAGI. Unmatched junction bases numbered 9, after V lost 4 bases and J lost 4 bases. This CDR3 contains 17 residues. The CDR3 region is CASSSRAGGPGTGELFF. The CDR3 DNA is TGTGCCAGCAGTTCCCGAGCGGGAGGGCCCGGCACCGGGGAGCTGTTTTTT.

The V and J genes are TRBV7-2 and TRBJ1-1, with D uncertain. V was pared by 2 bases and J by 3 bases, with 13 bases between. CDR1 SGHTA and CDR2 FQGNSA come from the germline V gene. The CDR3 totals 15 residues. The CDR3 DNA is TGTGCCAGCAGCTTAAGAATTGGTAAGGACACTGAAGCTTTCTTT. Its protein product is CASSLRIGKDTEAFF.

This clonotype showed up many times. The chain employs TRBV12-3 or TRBV12-4 and TRBJ2-3, with D tentatively TRBD1 (6 bases). The CDR3 spans 15 residues. The V end lost 5 bases, the J end lost 3 bases, and 15 bases lay between the germline ends. The CDR3 spells CASSPSPTGTDTQYF. CDR3 sequence (DNA): TGTGCCAGCAGTCCCTCCCCCACAGGGACAGATACGCAGTATTTT.

This clonotype was observed at least ten times. V and J are TRBV4-3 and TRBJ2-5, with 8 bases matching TRBD1. The CDR3 is made up of 14 amino acids. The trim removed 1 base at V and 2 bases at J, leaving 0 bases unmatched. CDR1 is LGHNA and CDR2 is YSLEER in the germline V gene. The CDR3 DNA reads TGCGCCAGCAGCCAAGGGACAGGGCAAGAGACCCAGTACTTC. Translating it yields CASSQGTGQETQYF.

This clonotype was counted ten times or more. V and J are TRBV5-1 and TRBJ1-5; 7 positions match TRBD1. From germline, CDR1 is SGHRS and CDR2 YFSETQ. Trimming removed 0 bases from V and 3 bases from J; junction bases left unmatched: 3. The CDR3 has 15 residues. CDR3: CASSLGDSFNQPQHF. CDR3 nucleotides: TGCGCCAGCAGCTTGGGGGACAGTTTCAATCAGCCCCAGCATTTT.

This clonotype was seen a few times. This rearrangement joins TRBV5-1 to TRBJ2-3; the D gene is possibly TRBD2 (7 bases). Per the germline V gene, CDR1 is SGHRS and CDR2 is YFSETQ. The CDR3 totals 16 residues. V dropped 4 bases and J dropped 1 base, with 16 bases sitting between them. CDR3 protein: CASSGPGRGRTDTQYF. The CDR3 bases are TGCGCCAGCAGCGGCCCGGGGCGGGGGCGCACAGATACGCAGTATTTT.

This clonotype was counted ten times or more. The V and J genes are TRBV7-9 and TRBJ2-7, with D perhaps TRBD2 (6 bases). The CDR3 is 12 residues long. The V gene's germline CDR1 is SEHNR and CDR2 FQNEAQ (reference sequence). With 1 base removed from V and 7 bases from J, the gap between germline ends came to 8 bases. The DNA of the CDR3 is TGTGCCAGCAGCTTAGGGGGGACTGAGCAGTACTTC. This codes for CASSLGGTEQYF.

This clonotype was observed a handful of times. This chain links TRBV5-6 with TRBJ2-4; maybe TRBD2 (5 bases). The germline V gene has CDR1 SGHDT and CDR2 YYEEEE. The CDR3 has 16 amino acids. V was pared by 3 bases and J by 0 bases, with 13 bases between. Written as DNA, the CDR3 is TGTGCCAGCAGCTCCCGCCGAGGGATAGCCAAAAACATTCAGTACTTC. Its protein product is CASSSRRGIAKNIQYF. Together with reference TRBV5-6 and TRBJ2-4, the CDR3 gives the full variable domain: DAGVTQSPTHLIKTRGQQVTLRCSPKSGHDTVSWYQQALGQGPQFIFQYYEEEERQRGNFPDRFSGHQFPNYSSELNVNALLLGDSALYLCASSSRRGIAKNIQYFGAGTRLSVL.

This clonotype was picked up a small number of times. V usage is TRBV5-1 and J usage is TRBJ2-3; D not resolved. V lost 4 bases and J 9 bases, leaving 18 bases between the germline ends. In germline, CDR1 is SGHRS, CDR2 YFSETQ. This CDR3 region has 14 residues. The CDR3 nucleotides are TGCGCCAGCAGCAAATATCGGAGTCTCGAAACGCAGTATTTT. Amino acids: CASSKYRSLETQYF.

This sequence joins TRBV4-2 and TRBJ2-7; 11 nucleotides match TRBD2. Trimming at V came to 1 base and at J to 7 bases, leaving 12 bases not matched to a gene. This CDR3 has 17 amino acids. Germline CDR1 is LGHNA and CDR2 is YNFKEQ. The CDR3, as DNA: TGTGCCAGCAGCCAAGGACTCGGGACTAGCGGAATGTGGGAGCAGTACTTC. The encoded protein is CASSQGLGTSGMWEQYF.

The chain has TRBV6-4 and TRBJ2-6, with D tentatively TRBD1 (5 bases). The V end was cut by 6 bases, the J end by 2 bases, with 11 bases between. This CDR3 spans 15 amino acids. Germline CDR1 and CDR2: MRHNA and SNTAGT. This CDR3 reads CASSKTDTGANVLTF. The DNA of the CDR3 is TGTGCCAGCAGCAAGACAGATACTGGGGCCAACGTCCTGACTTTC.

This clonotype occurred many times. DNA for the CDR3: TGTGCCAGCAGCCCCCCTGGCGGCCAAGAGACCCAGTACTTC. Protein product: CASSPPGGQETQYF. The gene calls are TRBV7-9 and TRBJ2-5; no firm D call. V gave up 5 bases and J gave up 1 base, with 11 bases separating them. The germline gives CDR1 SEHNR, CDR2 FQNEAQ (reference sequence). The CDR3 spans 14 residues.

This clonotype has ten or more counts. This chain connects TRBV20-1 to TRBJ2-3; weak D call: TRBD2 (5 bases). V lost 7 bases and J lost 0, with 11 bases in between. Germline values: CDR1 DFQATT, CDR2 SNEGSKA (reference sequence). This CDR3 has 13 residues. CDR3 bases: TGCAGTGTTTCTAGCTTTAGCACAGATACGCAGTATTTT. It is translated as CSVSSFSTDTQYF.

The table lists this clonotype with a few counts. J is TRBJ2-7 and V is TRBV27; 8 bases map to TRBD2. This CDR3 is built from 14 residues. Looked up from germline, CDR1 is MNHEY and CDR2 is SMNVEV (reference sequence). With V trimmed by 2 bases and J by 3 bases, 3 bases remained unmatched. CDR3 sequence reads: CASSLLAGLYEQYF. DNA for the CDR3: TGTGCCAGCAGTTTACTAGCGGGCCTCTACGAGCAGTACTTC.

This clonotype was seen at least ten times. The CDR3 sequence: CASSLRQGPTDQDTQYF. CDR3 DNA: TGTGCCAGCAGCTTGAGACAGGGCCCTACGGATCAAGATACGCAGTATTTT. The chain is built from TRBV5-6 and TRBJ2-3; 7 bases match TRBD1. The CDR3 runs to 17 residues. Losses at the gene ends were 1 base for V and 5 bases for J; bases not matched to a gene: 13. Looked up from germline, CDR1 is SGHDT and CDR2 is YYEEEE.

This clonotype was picked up a small number of times. The chain couples TRBV7-3 to TRBJ2-1; 9 positions match TRBD2. Germline trimming cut 1 base from V and 9 bases from J; bases unmatched to any gene: 4. Germline lookup yields CDR1 SGHTA and CDR2 FQGTGA. This CDR3 contains 14 residues. As DNA, the CDR3 is TGTGCCAGCAGCTTAAGCGGGGGGGCCTCTGAGCAGTTCTTC. Protein product: CASSLSGGASEQFF.

The chain combines TRBV28 with TRBJ2-3; D may be TRBD2 (5 bases). V lost 6 bases to trimming and J lost 0 bases, with 13 bases between them. Germline V lookup: CDR1 MDHEN, CDR2 SYDVKM. The CDR3 is 15 residues long. CDR3 residues: CASSWVASSTDTQYF. The CDR3 coding sequence is TGTGCCAGCAGCTGGGTAGCGAGTAGCACAGATACGCAGTATTTT.

The chain is built from TRBV7-9 and TRBJ2-7; a possible D gene is TRBD2 (5 bases). The germline gives CDR1 SEHNR, CDR2 FQNEAQ (reference sequence). V lost 5 bases to trimming and J lost 2 bases, with 10 bases between them. This CDR3 is built from 13 residues. CDR3 nucleotide sequence: TGTGCCAGCAGCCCGGGGTATCCCTACGAGCAGTACTTC. Protein product: CASSPGYPYEQYF.

This clonotype occurred a few times. The rearrangement joins TRBV7-9 to TRBJ2-3, with TRBD2 identical over 11 bases. The CDR3 covers 15 residues. Germline CDR1 is SEHNR and CDR2 is FQNEAQ (reference sequence). V was pared by 6 bases and J by 2 bases, with 4 bases of the junction left unmatched. The CDR3 here is CASSHSGGATDTQYF. The CDR3 DNA reads TGTGCCAGCAGTCATAGCGGGGGGGCCACAGATACGCAGTATTTT.

The CDR3 here is CASSQVAGDEQYF. As DNA, the CDR3 is TGCGCCAGCAGCCAAGTTGCAGGGGACGAGCAGTACTTC. This chain uses TRBV4-1 with TRBJ2-7; tentative D call: TRBD1 (6 bases). This CDR3 has 13 amino acids. Trimming removed 1 base at V and 5 bases at J, with 9 bases between. The germline V gene encodes CDR1 MGHRA and CDR2 YSYEKL.

This clonotype has ten or more counts. The V gene is TRBV7-2, the J gene TRBJ2-7; 10 positions match TRBD1. Germline CDR1 is SGHTA and CDR2 is FQGNSA. There are 15 residues in the CDR3. V dropped 5 bases and J dropped 2; count of bases not matched to a gene: 6. CDR3 nucleotides: TGTGCCAGCAGCGGTCCGGGACAGGGGACCTACGAGCAGTACTTC. It encodes CASSGPGQGTYEQYF.

This clonotype was seen a handful of times. The J gene is TRBJ2-7, the V gene TRBV29-1; D is uncertain. The CDR3 runs to 13 residues. CDR1 SQVTM and CDR2 ANQGSEA come from the germline V gene. With 6 bases removed from V and 6 bases from J, the gap between germline ends came to 18 bases. This chain's CDR3 is CSVMGIRVGEQYF. The CDR3 nucleotides are TGCAGCGTCATGGGTATCCGGGTAGGCGAGCAGTACTTC.

This clonotype has a count of ten or more. This chain links TRBV3-1 with TRBJ1-1, with 8 bases matching TRBD1. The CDR3 has 15 residues. Germline V lookup: CDR1 LGHDT, CDR2 YNNKEL (reference sequence). After removal of 4 bases from V and 4 bases from J, the junction contained 8 bases not matched to a gene. The CDR3 spells CASSLWTGFVTEAFF. The CDR3 DNA follows: TGTGCCAGCAGCCTATGGACAGGGTTTGTCACTGAAGCTTTCTTT. The full variable domain, rest sourced from reference TRBV3-1 and TRBJ1-1, is DTAVSQTPKYLVTQMGNDKSIKCEQNLGHDTMYWYKQDSKKFLKIMFSYNNKELIINETVPNRFSPKSPDKAHLNLHINSLELGDSAVYFCASSLWTGFVTEAFFGQGTRLTVV.

Concerning this clonotype itself: A much larger clone differs from this one at a single base, so this may be a read error. For the CDR3, the DNA is TGCGCCAGCAGCTTCCGGACAGCCCCCTACGAGCAGAACTTC. As protein: CASSFRTAPYEQNF. The chain employs TRBV4-1 and TRBJ2-7; maybe TRBD1 (6 bases). CDR3 length equals 14 residues. Germline lookup yields CDR1 MGHRA and CDR2 YSYEKL.

The rearrangement joins TRBV27 to TRBJ2-1; D may be TRBD2 (6 bases). The CDR3 spans 13 residues. Per the germline V gene, CDR1 is MNHEY and CDR2 is SMNVEV (reference sequence). V lost 5 bases and J lost 15, with 20 bases in between. As DNA, the CDR3 is TGTGCCAGCAGTATCCAACTACTAGCCCGTTTGTTCTTC. It encodes CASSIQLLARLFF.

This clonotype was seen ten or more times. The V gene is TRBV13, the J gene TRBJ2-2; D gene ambiguous. This CDR3 has 14 residues. Germline-derived CDR1 and CDR2 are PRHDT and FYEKMQ (reference sequence). The V and J ends lost 0 bases and 6 bases respectively, with 8 bases between them. CDR3 region: CASSLGKNAGELFF. In nucleotides, the CDR3 is TGTGCCAGCAGCTTAGGCAAAAACGCCGGGGAGCTGTTTTTT.

The genes are TRBV25-1 and TRBJ2-3; D is tentatively TRBD1 or TRBD2 (5 bases each). The germline V gene encodes CDR1 MGHDK and CDR2 SYGVNS. V lost 5 bases and J lost 4, with 16 bases in between. The CDR3 covers 15 residues. CDR3 in amino acids: CASSHRPRDPDTQYF. CDR3 DNA: TGTGCCAGCAGTCACCGCCCCCGGGACCCAGATACGCAGTATTTT.

The CDR3 region has the DNA TGCAGCGTCCAAGGGGGGGAAAGACGCGGGGAGCTGTTTTTT. Its protein product is CSVQGGERRGELFF. This chain joins TRBV29-1 and TRBJ2-2; D perhaps matches TRBD2 (7 bases). The CDR3 is made up of 14 amino acids. With 6 bases removed from V and 7 bases from J, the gap between germline ends came to 18 bases. CDR1 and CDR2 (germline): SQVTM, ANQGSEA.